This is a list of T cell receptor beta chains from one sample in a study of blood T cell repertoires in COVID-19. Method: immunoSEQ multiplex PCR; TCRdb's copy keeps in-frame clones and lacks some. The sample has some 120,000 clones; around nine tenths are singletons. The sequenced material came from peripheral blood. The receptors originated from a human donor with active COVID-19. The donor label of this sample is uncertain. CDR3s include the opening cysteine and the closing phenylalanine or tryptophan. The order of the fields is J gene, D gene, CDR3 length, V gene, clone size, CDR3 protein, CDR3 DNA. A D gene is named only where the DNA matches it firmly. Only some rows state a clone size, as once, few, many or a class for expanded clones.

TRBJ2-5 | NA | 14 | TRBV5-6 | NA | CASSVGGYGETQYF | TGTGCCAGCAGCGTAGGAGGGTATGGGGAGACCCAGTACTTC
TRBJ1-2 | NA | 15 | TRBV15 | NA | CATSRETGSRDGYTF | TGTGCCACCAGCAGAGAGACAGGATCTAGGGATGGCTACACCTTC
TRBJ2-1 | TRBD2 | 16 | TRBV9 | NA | CASSSYGRGGGNEQFF | TGTGCCAGCAGCTCCTACGGGCGGGGGGGCGGCAATGAGCAGTTCTTC
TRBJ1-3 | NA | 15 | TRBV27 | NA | CASSLSGVAGNTIYF | TGTGCCAGCAGTTTATCAGGGGTAGCTGGAAACACCATATATTTT
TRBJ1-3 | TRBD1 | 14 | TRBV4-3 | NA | CASSRDSGGNTIYF | TGCGCCAGCAGCCGGGACAGTGGTGGCAACACCATATATTTT
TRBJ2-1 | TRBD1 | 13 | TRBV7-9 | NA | CASSEWTGSEQFF | TGTGCCAGCAGCGAATGGACAGGGAGCGAGCAGTTCTTC
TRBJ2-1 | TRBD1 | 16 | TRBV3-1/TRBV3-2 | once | CASSHGRDRVYNEQFF | TGTGCCAGCAGCCACGGACGGGACAGGGTCTACAATGAGCAGTTCTTC
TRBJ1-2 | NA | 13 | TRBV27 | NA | CASSFTGDYGYTF | TGTGCCAGCAGTTTTACGGGAGACTATGGCTACACCTTC
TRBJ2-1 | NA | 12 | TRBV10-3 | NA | CAISRRGNEQFF | TGTGCCATCAGTCGGAGGGGCAATGAGCAGTTCTTC
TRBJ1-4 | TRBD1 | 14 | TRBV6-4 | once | CASGQGVRNEKLFF | TGTGCCAGCGGGCAGGGGGTGCGCAATGAAAAACTGTTTTTT
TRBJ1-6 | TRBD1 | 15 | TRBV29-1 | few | CSVRTGSSYNSPLHF | TGCAGCGTCAGGACAGGGAGCTCCTATAATTCACCCCTCCACTTT
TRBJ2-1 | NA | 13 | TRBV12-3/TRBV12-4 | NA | CASSLDRLNEQFF | TGTGCCAGCAGCTTGGACAGACTCAATGAGCAGTTCTTC
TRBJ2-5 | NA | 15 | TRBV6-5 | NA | CASSYRPGFQETQYF | TGTGCCAGCAGTTACCGCCCGGGTTTCCAAGAGACCCAGTACTTC
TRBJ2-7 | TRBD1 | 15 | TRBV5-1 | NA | CASSFRQGLSYEQYF | TGCGCCAGCAGCTTCCGACAGGGCCTCTCCTACGAGCAGTACTTC
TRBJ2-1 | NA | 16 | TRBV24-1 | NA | CATSSYEQGDHNEQFF | TGTGCCACCAGTTCTTATGAACAGGGTGACCACAATGAGCAGTTCTTC
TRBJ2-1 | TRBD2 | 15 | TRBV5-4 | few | CASSSAGDPANEQFF | TGTGCCAGCAGCTCAGCGGGGGACCCTGCAAATGAGCAGTTCTTC
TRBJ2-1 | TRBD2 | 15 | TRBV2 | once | CASSLLAGGPDEQFF | TGTGCCAGCAGCCTACTAGCGGGGGGGCCCGATGAGCAGTTCTTC
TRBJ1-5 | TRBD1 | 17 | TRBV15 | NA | CATSRGGGQGGNQPQHF | TGTGCCACCAGCAGAGGAGGAGGACAGGGAGGCAATCAGCCCCAGCATTTT
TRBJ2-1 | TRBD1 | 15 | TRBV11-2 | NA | CASSPRQGASNEQFF | TGTGCCAGCAGCCCTAGACAGGGGGCGAGTAATGAGCAGTTCTTC
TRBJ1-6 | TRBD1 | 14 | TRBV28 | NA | CASVGQGENSPLHF | TGTGCCAGCGTTGGACAGGGGGAAAATTCACCCCTCCACTTT
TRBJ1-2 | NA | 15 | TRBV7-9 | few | CASSPLPLDGSGYTF | TGTGCCAGCAGCCCTCTCCCATTAGATGGGAGCGGCTACACCTTC
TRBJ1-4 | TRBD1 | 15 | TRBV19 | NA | CASSNPGQGYEKLFF | TGTGCCAGTAGTAACCCGGGACAGGGGTATGAAAAACTGTTTTTT
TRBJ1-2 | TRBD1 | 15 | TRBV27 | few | CASSLFPDRGGGWTF | TGTGCCAGCAGTTTATTCCCGGACAGGGGAGGGGGTTGGACCTTC
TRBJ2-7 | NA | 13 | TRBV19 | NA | CASTPGATYEQYF | TGTGCCAGTACTCCAGGGGCAACCTACGAGCAGTACTTC
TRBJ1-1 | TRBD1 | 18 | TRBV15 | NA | CATSRDFGTGVLNTEAFF | TGTGCCACCAGCAGAGATTTCGGGACAGGAGTCTTGAACACTGAAGCTTTCTTT
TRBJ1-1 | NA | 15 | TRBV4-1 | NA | CASSQPAGRDTEAFF | TGCGCCAGCAGCCAACCGGCAGGGCGAGACACTGAAGCTTTCTTT
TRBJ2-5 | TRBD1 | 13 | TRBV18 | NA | CASSSQGKETQYF | TGTGCCAGCTCATCACAGGGGAAAGAGACCCAGTACTTC
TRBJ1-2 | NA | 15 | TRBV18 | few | CASSPPTQYNYGYTF | TGTGCCAGCTCACCACCCACTCAATATAACTATGGCTACACCTTC